The present entry profiles one T cell receptor beta chain with its context. This sample was taken from a study of Tregs in tolerant kidney transplant recipients. The ends were cut back, 1 base at V and 3 bases at J, with 16 bases in the middle. The CDR3 extends over 17 amino acids. Germline CDR1 is SEHNR and CDR2 is FQNEAQ (reference sequence). Some clones are missing from TCRdb's copy, which holds only in-frame ones; the method was immunoSEQ multiplex PCR. The table records around 230,000 clones, 84% of them present only once. This sequence originates from a human donor in good health. Sequencing input: CD4+ T cells from blood. The chain is built from TRBV7-9 and TRBJ1-3, with D uncertain. The CDR3 region is CASSLDWQRLDGNTIYF. CDR3 coding DNA: TGTGCCAGCAGCTTAGATTGGCAGCGTCTTGATGGAAACACCATATATTTT.